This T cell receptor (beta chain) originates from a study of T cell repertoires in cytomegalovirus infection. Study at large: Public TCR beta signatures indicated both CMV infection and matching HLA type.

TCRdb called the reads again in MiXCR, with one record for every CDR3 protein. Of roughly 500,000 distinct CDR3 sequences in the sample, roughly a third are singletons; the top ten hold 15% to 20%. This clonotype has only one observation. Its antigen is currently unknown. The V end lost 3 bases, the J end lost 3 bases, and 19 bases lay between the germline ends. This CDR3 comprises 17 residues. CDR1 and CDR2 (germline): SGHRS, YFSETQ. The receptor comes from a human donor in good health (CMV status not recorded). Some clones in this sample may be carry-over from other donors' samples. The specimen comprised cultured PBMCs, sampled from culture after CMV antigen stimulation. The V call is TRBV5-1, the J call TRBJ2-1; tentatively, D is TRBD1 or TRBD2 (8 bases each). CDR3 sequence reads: CASSSPGGTGSYNEQFF. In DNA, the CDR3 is TGCGCCAGCAGCTCCCCGGGAGGGACAGGCAGCTACAATGAGCAGTTCTTC. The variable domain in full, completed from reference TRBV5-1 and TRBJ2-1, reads KAGVTQTPRYLIKTRGQQVTLSCSPISGHRSVSWYQQTPGQGLQFLFEYFSETQRNKGNFPGRFSGRQFSNSRSEMNVSTLELGDSALYLCASSSPGGTGSYNEQFFGPGTRLTVL.